This T cell receptor (beta chain) was observed in a study of shared T cell receptors in the human thymus. The CDR3 is made up of 20 amino acids. Germline V CDR1 and CDR2: SGHVS, FNYEAQ. The junction had 6 bases not matched to a gene; V was cut back by 0 bases and J by 0 bases. Assay: immunoSEQ multiplex PCR; the TCRdb copy retains only in-frame clones and omits some. Of approximately 730,000 clones listed, approximately 85% are singletons. This sample was shared with a second study, whose subject was human thymus T cells. That source reports: Healthy Finnish infants undergoing corrective surgery for congenital heart defects provided the donor material. Thymic material originated from resections removed in the course of corrective heart surgery. Thymic repertoires from unrelated individuals overlapped highly, related research reported.

Sequencing was done on a sample of thymocytes. The TCR sequence derives from a girl less than two years old with a congenital heart defect. This chain links TRBV7-6 with TRBJ2-1, with 15 bases aligning to TRBD2. The CDR3 sequence is CASSLALGLAGGSSYNEQFF. The CDR3 nucleotides are TGTGCCAGCAGCTTAGCCCTCGGACTAGCGGGGGGGTCCTCCTACAATGAGCAGTTCTTC.